This T cell receptor beta chain originates from a study of T cell changes during pregnancy in multiple sclerosis. This table comes from immunoSEQ multiplex PCR, and its TCRdb copy is limited to in-frame clones, with some not included. The data hold more than 70,000 clones, with over 80% observed a single time. This CDR3 region has 15 residues. V gave up 5 bases and J gave up 5 bases; unmatched junction bases: 8. CDR1 is SGHTA, CDR2 FQGTGA, per germline. Sequences were derived from peripheral blood, sampled before pregnancy. This receptor was taken from a female donor with multiple sclerosis, enrolled in a pregnancy study. The chain recombines TRBV7-3 with TRBJ2-1, with 8 bases identical to TRBD2. The CDR3 reads CASSPGGAGDNEQFF. In DNA, the CDR3 is TGTGCCAGCAGCCCCGGTGGAGCGGGGGACAATGAGCAGTTCTTC.